Included here is one T cell receptor beta chain sequence, with context. Time point defined: peripheral blood 6 weeks after treatment start. This entry comes from a study of PD-L1 blockade in urothelial cancer. The V gene lost 3 bases and the J gene lost 0 bases, with 10 bases spanning the gap. Per the germline V gene, CDR1 is KGHSH and CDR2 is LQKENI. CDR3 length: 15 amino acids. Sequencing used immunoSEQ multiplex PCR; TCRdb keeps in-frame clones, though not all of them. Of about 40,000 clones in the sample, about four fifths were seen once. This material consisted of PBMCs, taken around atezolizumab (anti-PD-L1) treatment. The chain recombines TRBV18 with TRBJ2-3; a weak D match, TRBD1 (6 bases). This TCR was recovered from a middle-aged man with urothelial cancer. CDR3 region: CASSPGTQSTDTQYF. The CDR3 region has the DNA TGTGCCAGCTCACCCGGGACACAGAGCACAGATACGCAGTATTTT.